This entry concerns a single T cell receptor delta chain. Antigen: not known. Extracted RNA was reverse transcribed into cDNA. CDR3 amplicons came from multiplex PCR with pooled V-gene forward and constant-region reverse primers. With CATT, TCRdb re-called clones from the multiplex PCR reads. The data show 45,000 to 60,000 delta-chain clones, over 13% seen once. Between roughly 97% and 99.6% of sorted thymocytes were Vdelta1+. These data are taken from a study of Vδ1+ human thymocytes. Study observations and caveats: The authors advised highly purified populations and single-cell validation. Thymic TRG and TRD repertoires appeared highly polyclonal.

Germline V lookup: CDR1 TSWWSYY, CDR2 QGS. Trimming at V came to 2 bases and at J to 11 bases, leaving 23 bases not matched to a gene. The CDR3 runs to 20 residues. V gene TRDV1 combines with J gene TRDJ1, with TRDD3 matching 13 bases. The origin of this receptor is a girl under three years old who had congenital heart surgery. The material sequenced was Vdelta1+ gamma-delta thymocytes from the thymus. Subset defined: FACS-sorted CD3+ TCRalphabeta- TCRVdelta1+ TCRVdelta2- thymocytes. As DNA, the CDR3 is TGTGCTCTTGGGGAATTGCGGGTGCGGGACACCTACTGGGGGATACGCCGGCTCATCTTT. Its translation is CALGELRVRDTYWGIRRLIF.